Listed below are T cell receptor beta chains from one sample, sequenced in a study of blood T cell repertoires in COVID-19. The assay was immunoSEQ multiplex PCR, and TCRdb's table has in-frame clones only and misses some. The sample includes fewer than 110,000 clones, 85% to 90% of them seen just once. Sequencing was carried out using peripheral blood. The receptors shown here come from a human donor in a cohort sampled during active COVID-19. Both conserved end residues are part of each CDR3. The order of the fields is V gene, clone size, D gene, J gene, CDR3 protein, CDR3 DNA. The D gene is left open where the match is weak. Clone size is not always given. Where it is, it says once, few, many or a class for expanded clones.

TRBV15	-	TRBD1	TRBJ2-5	CATSRVGTVQETQYF	TGTGCCACCAGCAGAGTTGGGACAGTACAAGAGACCCAGTACTTC
TRBV4-3	-	-	TRBJ1-2	CASSQDQGHHNYGYTF	TGCGCCAGCAGCCAAGATCAGGGACACCATAACTATGGCTACACCTTC
TRBV5-1	-	-	TRBJ1-2	CASSLRGSYGYTF	TGCGCCAGCAGCTTAAGGGGTAGCTATGGCTACACCTTC
TRBV12-3/TRBV12-4	-	-	TRBJ2-2	CASVVTGELFF	TGTGCCAGCGTCGTCACCGGGGAGCTGTTTTTT
TRBV18	-	TRBD2	TRBJ2-3	CASSPYPASGGTDTQYF	TGTGCCAGCTCACCCTACCCGGCGAGCGGGGGGACAGATACGCAGTATTTT
TRBV5-4	-	-	TRBJ2-5	CATRGGRQETQYF	TGTGCCACTAGAGGGGGAAGGCAAGAGACCCAGTACTTC
TRBV7-6	-	-	TRBJ1-3	CASSLDNRAGNTIYF	TGTGCCAGCAGCTTAGATAACAGGGCGGGAAACACCATATATTTT
TRBV25-1	-	TRBD1	TRBJ2-2	CASSDVQGVTGELFF	TGTGCCAGCAGTGATGTACAGGGGGTCACCGGGGAGCTGTTTTTT
TRBV11-2	once	-	TRBJ2-1	CASSFGSGLAGEQFF	TGTGCCAGCAGCTTCGGATCCGGCCTAGCTGGGGAGCAGTTCTTC
TRBV6-6	-	TRBD2	TRBJ2-7	CASDSGSSRSYEQYF	TGTGCCAGCGATAGCGGGAGTTCACGGTCCTACGAGCAGTACTTC
TRBV9	-	TRBD1	TRBJ1-5	CASSAQGASNQPQHF	TGTGCCAGCAGCGCCCAGGGGGCAAGCAATCAGCCCCAGCATTTT
TRBV7-8	-	-	TRBJ1-6	CASSFSWASNSPLHF	TGTGCCAGCAGCTTCTCATGGGCCTCCAATTCACCCCTCCACTTT
TRBV27	-	-	TRBJ2-1	CASRQQGLVHEQFF	TGTGCCAGCAGACAGCAGGGTTTGGTCCATGAGCAGTTCTTC
TRBV28	-	TRBD2	TRBJ2-5	CASSLSTSGRGETQYF	TGTGCCAGCAGTCTCTCGACTAGCGGGAGAGGGGAGACCCAGTACTTC
TRBV30	once	-	TRBJ2-7	CAWSVTGYEQYF	TGTGCCTGGAGTGTAACGGGGTACGAGCAGTACTTC
TRBV18	-	-	TRBJ2-6	CASSPDFMGSGANVLTF	TGTGCCAGCTCACCCGACTTTATGGGCTCTGGGGCCAACGTCCTGACTTTC
TRBV29-1	-	TRBD1	TRBJ1-1	CSVEWTGDTEAFF	TGCAGCGTGGAGTGGACAGGGGACACTGAAGCTTTCTTT
TRBV6-5	-	-	TRBJ2-1	CASIGERPAYNEQFF	TGTGCCAGCATCGGTGAGCGGCCCGCCTACAATGAGCAGTTCTTC
TRBV19	-	-	TRBJ1-1	CASSFQQGSEAFF	TGTGCCAGTAGTTTCCAGCAGGGATCTGAAGCTTTCTTT
TRBV6-5	-	-	TRBJ1-1	CASSYSGPAGVTEAFF	TGTGCCAGCAGTTACTCGGGGCCGGCAGGGGTCACTGAAGCTTTCTTT
TRBV28	-	TRBD2	TRBJ2-7	CASSWPGGPLYEQYF	TGTGCCAGCAGTTGGCCGGGAGGGCCTTTATACGAGCAGTACTTC
TRBV7-2	-	-	TRBJ2-1	CASSPQGGPNEQFF	TGTGCCAGCAGCCCCCAGGGGGGCCCTAATGAGCAGTTCTTC
TRBV7-2	-	-	TRBJ2-7	CASSWKGESYEQYF	TGTGCCAGCAGCTGGAAAGGGGAATCCTACGAGCAGTACTTC
TRBV6-6	-	TRBD1	TRBJ2-7	CASSYAGTGVSYEQYF	TGTGCCAGCAGTTACGCCGGGACAGGGGTATCCTACGAGCAGTACTTC
TRBV27	-	-	TRBJ2-7	CASSLGAGLVYEQYF	TGTGCCAGCAGTTTAGGGGCCGGTCTGGTCTACGAGCAGTACTTC
TRBV29-1	-	TRBD1	TRBJ2-5	CSVKRTGGVETQYF	TGCAGCGTTAAACGGACAGGGGGCGTGGAGACCCAGTACTTC
TRBV4-1	-	-	TRBJ1-1	CASSARGGVTEAFF	TGCGCCAGCAGCGCACGGGGGGGGGTTACTGAAGCTTTCTTT
TRBV7-6	-	TRBD2	TRBJ2-1	CASSLTATSGSSYNEQFF	TGTGCCAGCAGCTTAACCGCCACTAGCGGGAGTTCCTACAATGAGCAGTTCTTC
TRBV3-1/TRBV3-2	-	-	TRBJ1-5	CASSRTISNQPQHF	TGTGCCAGCAGCCGAACAATTAGCAATCAGCCCCAGCATTTT
TRBV18	-	TRBD2	TRBJ2-1	CASSPVPSGGYNEQFF	TGTGCCAGCTCACCGGTCCCTAGCGGGGGATACAATGAGCAGTTCTTC
TRBV29-1	-	-	TRBJ2-7	CSVRRDTFSYEQYF	TGCAGCGTCCGACGGGACACCTTCTCCTACGAGCAGTACTTC
TRBV5-4	few	-	TRBJ2-7	CASSATGSSSYEQYF	TGTGCCAGCAGCGCCACAGGTTCAAGCTCCTACGAGCAGTACTTC
TRBV7-3	once	-	TRBJ1-2	CASSLGPGGAYGYTF	TGTGCCAGCAGCTTAGGGCCAGGAGGCGCCTATGGCTACACCTTC
TRBV30	-	TRBD1	TRBJ1-2	CAWSRPPGQGYYGYTF	TGTGCCTGGAGTCGACCTCCGGGACAGGGGTACTATGGCTACACCTTC
TRBV5-4	-	-	TRBJ2-3	CASSFWSTDTQYF	TGTGCCAGCAGCTTTTGGAGTACAGATACGCAGTATTTT
TRBV5-1	-	-	TRBJ1-2	CASSLGSFYRVDYGYTF	TGCGCCAGCAGCCTTGGGAGTTTTTACAGGGTTGACTATGGCTACACCTTC
TRBV18	-	TRBD1	TRBJ1-1	CASSPLLPGQGNAEAFF	TGTGCCAGCTCACCTTTACTCCCGGGACAGGGGAATGCTGAAGCTTTCTTT
TRBV4-1	-	TRBD1	TRBJ2-5	CASSQYSTGKQETQYF	TGCGCCAGCAGCCAATATTCGACAGGGAAACAAGAGACCCAGTACTTC
TRBV10-2	-	TRBD1	TRBJ2-3	CASSARDSYTDTQYF	TGCGCCAGCAGTGCCCGGGACAGCTACACAGATACGCAGTATTTT
TRBV30	-	TRBD1	TRBJ2-7	CAWSVRTGVTNEQYF	TGTGCCTGGAGTGTCAGGACAGGGGTAACCAACGAGCAGTACTTC
TRBV4-1	-	TRBD2	TRBJ2-1	CASSQVLAGGPSYNEQFF	TGCGCCAGCAGCCAAGTTCTAGCGGGAGGGCCGTCCTACAATGAGCAGTTCTTC
TRBV15	once	TRBD2	TRBJ2-3	CATSILGLAGNTQYF	TGTGCCACCAGCATATTGGGACTAGCGGGGAATACGCAGTATTTT
TRBV6-5	-	-	TRBJ2-5	CASTRGFQETQYF	TGTGCCAGCACAAGGGGGTTCCAAGAGACCCAGTACTTC
TRBV5-1	-	TRBD1	TRBJ2-1	CASSLTGEANEQFF	TGCGCCAGCAGCTTGACAGGGGAAGCGAATGAGCAGTTCTTC
TRBV9	-	-	TRBJ2-2	CASSVNDGDTGELFF	TGTGCCAGCAGCGTAAATGACGGGGACACCGGGGAGCTGTTTTTT
TRBV9	-	-	TRBJ2-3	CASSAGGRGDTDTQYF	TGTGCCAGCAGCGCGGGGGGCCGGGGTGACACAGATACGCAGTATTTT
TRBV5-1	-	-	TRBJ2-5	CASSLAVETQYF	TGCGCCAGCAGCTTGGCGGTGGAGACCCAGTACTTC
TRBV7-6	-	TRBD2	TRBJ2-3	CASSQRGAGRAEDTQYF	TGTGCCAGCAGCCAACGTGGGGCGGGGAGGGCCGAAGATACGCAGTATTTT
TRBV19	once	TRBD1	TRBJ2-4	CASGKTGEAKNIQYF	TGTGCCAGTGGAAAAACAGGGGAAGCCAAAAACATTCAGTACTTC